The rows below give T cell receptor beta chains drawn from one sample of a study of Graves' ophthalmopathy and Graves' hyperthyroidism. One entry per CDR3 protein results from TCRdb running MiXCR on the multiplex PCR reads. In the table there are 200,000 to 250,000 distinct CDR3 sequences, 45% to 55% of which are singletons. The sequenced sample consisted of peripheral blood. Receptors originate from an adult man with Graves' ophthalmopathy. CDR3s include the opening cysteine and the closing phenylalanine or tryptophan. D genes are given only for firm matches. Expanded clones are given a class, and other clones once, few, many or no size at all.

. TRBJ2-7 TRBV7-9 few TGTGCCAGCAGCGTCACAGGGACCCAGGACGAGCAGTACTTC CASSVTGTQDEQYF
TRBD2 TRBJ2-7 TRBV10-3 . TGTGCCATCAGTGACCCAAGCGGGAGGGTTCCCTACGAGCAGTACTTC CAISDPSGRVPYEQYF
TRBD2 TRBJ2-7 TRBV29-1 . TGCAGCGTTGTTGGGGGGGTGTCCTACGAGCAGTACTTC CSVVGGVSYEQYF
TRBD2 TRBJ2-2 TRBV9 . TGTGCCAGCAGCGCCCCGGGAAGCGGGGGATTCACCGGGGAGCTGTTTTTT CASSAPGSGGFTGELFF
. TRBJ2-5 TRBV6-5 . TGTGCCAGCAGTTACGGGTCCTCGTTGGAGACCCAGTACTTC CASSYGSSLETQYF
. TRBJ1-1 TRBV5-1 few TGCGCCAGCAGCTTGGGATGGCAGGGGATACGAGCTTTCTTT CASSLGWQGIRAFF
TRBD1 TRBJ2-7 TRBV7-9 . TGTGCCAGCAGGGCCGGGACAGGGTTCGAGCAGTACTTC CASRAGTGFEQYF
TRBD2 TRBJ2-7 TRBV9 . TGTGCCAGCAGCATAAGGGGGACTAGCGATTACGAGCAGTACTTC CASSIRGTSDYEQYF
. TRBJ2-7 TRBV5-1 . TGCGCCAGCAGCTTGGCCAACGGGGGCCCCTCCTACGAGCAGTACTTC CASSLANGGPSYEQYF
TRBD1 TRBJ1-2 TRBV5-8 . TGTGCCAGCGACGGGACAGGGCTTGGCTACACCTTC CASDGTGLGYTF
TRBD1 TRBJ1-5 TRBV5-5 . TGTGCCAGCAGCGGGACAGGGGGTAGCAATCAGCCCCAGCATTTT CASSGTGGSNQPQHF
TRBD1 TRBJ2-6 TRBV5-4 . TGTGCCAGCAGCCCTTGGACAGGGAGCTCTGGGGCCAACGTCCTGACTTTC CASSPWTGSSGANVLTF
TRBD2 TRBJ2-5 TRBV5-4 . TGTGCCAGCAGCTTGGGTCCCGGGACTAGCTATAGCCCTCGAGAGACCCAGTACTTC CASSLGPGTSYSPRETQYF
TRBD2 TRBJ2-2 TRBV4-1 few TGCGCCAGCAGCCAGGGTAGCGGGAGGGCCGACACCGGGGAGCTGTTTTTT CASSQGSGRADTGELFF
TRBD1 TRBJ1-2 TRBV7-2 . TGTGCCAGCAGCTCCGACAGGGGGCTGGGCTACACCTTC CASSSDRGLGYTF
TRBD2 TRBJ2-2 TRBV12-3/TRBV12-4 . TGTGCTAGTGGTTTAGGGCGGGAGCACACCGGGGAGCTGTTTTTT CASGLGREHTGELFF
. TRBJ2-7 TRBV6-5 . TGTGCCAGCAGTTATTCCGGGACGCTAGTCTACGAGCAGTACTTC CASSYSGTLVYEQYF
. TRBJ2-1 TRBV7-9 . TGTGCCAGCAGCTTAGGGCCTATCAGCTCCTACAATGAGCAGTTCTTC CASSLGPISSYNEQFF
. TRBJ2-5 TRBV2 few TGTGCCAGCGGGGTGGAGACCCAGTACTTC CASGVETQYF
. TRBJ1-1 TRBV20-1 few TGCAGTGCTAGTGATCTGGGTGATGAAGCTTTCTTT CSASDLGDEAFF
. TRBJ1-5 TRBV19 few TGTGCCAGTAGCCCAGGGTCGGTCAGTCAGCCCCAGCATTTT CASSPGSVSQPQHF
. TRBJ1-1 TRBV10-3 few TGTGCCAGCAGTTTATTCGGGCCCAACACTGAAGCTTTCTTT CASSLFGPNTEAFF
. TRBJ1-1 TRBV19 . TGTGCCAGTAGTATCGCCCAGACCATGAACACTGAAGCTTTCTTT CASSIAQTMNTEAFF
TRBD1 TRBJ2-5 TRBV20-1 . TGCAGTGCCGTTCGGACAGGGGTAGGGACCCAGTACTTC CSAVRTGVGTQYF
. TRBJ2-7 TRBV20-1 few TGCAGTGCTAGAGCCCAGAGGGGCGGTACCTACGAGCAGTACTTC CSARAQRGGTYEQYF
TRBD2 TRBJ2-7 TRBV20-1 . TGCAGTGCTGATGTAGCGGGGGCAACCTACGAGCAGTACTTC CSADVAGATYEQYF
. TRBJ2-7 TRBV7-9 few TGTGCCAGCAGCTTAGAGCCGGGGCAGATCTACGAGCAGTACTTC CASSLEPGQIYEQYF
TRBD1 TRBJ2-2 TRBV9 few TGTGCCAGCAGTTTCGACAGGGGGCGAGATGTAACCGGGGAGCTGTTTTTT CASSFDRGRDVTGELFF
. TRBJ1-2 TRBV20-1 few TGCAGTGCTAATTTACAGGAAGAGGGCTACACCTTC CSANLQEEGYTF
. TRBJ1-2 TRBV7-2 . TGTGCCAGCAGTCGGACAGCTAACTATGGCTACACCTTC CASSRTANYGYTF
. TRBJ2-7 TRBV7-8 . TGTGCCAGTCAGATGGGTTACGAGCAGTACTTC CASQMGYEQYF
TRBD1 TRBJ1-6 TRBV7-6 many TGTGCCAGCAGCTGGGGACAGGGGGCTAATTCACCCCTCCACTTT CASSWGQGANSPLHF
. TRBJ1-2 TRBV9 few TGTGCCAGCAGCGTAGATGGAGGAAGGGGTGGCTACACCTTC CASSVDGGRGGYTF
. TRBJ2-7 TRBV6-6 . TGTGCCAGCAGTGAACGAGGCGGCTCCTACGAGCAGTACTTC CASSERGGSYEQYF
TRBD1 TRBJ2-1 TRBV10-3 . TGTGCCATCAGCCGCTTAGGGACAGGGCGCAACAATGAGCAGTTCTTC CAISRLGTGRNNEQFF
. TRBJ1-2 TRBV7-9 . TGTGCCAGCAGCTTAGATCTGGTAAACTATGGCTACACCTTC CASSLDLVNYGYTF
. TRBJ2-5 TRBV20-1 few TGCAGTGCTAGAGGGTCAGTGACGGAGACCCAGTACTTC CSARGSVTETQYF
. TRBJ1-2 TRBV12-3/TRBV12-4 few TGTGCCAGCAGTTTATTCCAGGGCGGCTACACCTTC CASSLFQGGYTF
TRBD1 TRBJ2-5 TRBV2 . TGTGCCAGCAGTGCATCTAGGGGACAGGGTTTGGCAGAGACCCAGTACTTC CASSASRGQGLAETQYF
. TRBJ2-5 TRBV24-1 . TGTGCCACCAGTGACCCAGGGACTTGGGAGACCCAGTACTTC CATSDPGTWETQYF
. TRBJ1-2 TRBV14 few TGTGCCAGCAGCCAAGGGCGGAACTATGGCTACACCTTC CASSQGRNYGYTF
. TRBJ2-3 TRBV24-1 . TGTGCCACCAGTGATACCAACAGCGGTACGCAGTATTTT CATSDTNSGTQYF
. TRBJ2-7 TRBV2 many TGTGCCAGCGGTTTAGAGAGGGGCTACGAGCAGTACTTC CASGLERGYEQYF
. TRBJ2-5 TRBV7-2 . TGTGCCAGCAGCTTAGGCCTTAGCGGAAAAGAGACCCAGTACTTC CASSLGLSGKETQYF
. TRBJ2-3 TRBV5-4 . TGTGCCAGCAGTTTTAGTGTTGGGGCAGATACGCAGTATTTT CASSFSVGADTQYF
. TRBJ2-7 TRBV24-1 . TGTGCCACCAGTGACCCAGGGACGGACTCCTACGAGCAGTACTTC CATSDPGTDSYEQYF
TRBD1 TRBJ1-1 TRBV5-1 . TGCGCCAGCAGCTCCTGGACAGGGCAGAACACTGAAGCTTTCTTT CASSSWTGQNTEAFF
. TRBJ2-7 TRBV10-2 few TGTGCCAGCAGTGTTACGAGCTCCTACGAGCAGTACTTC CASSVTSSYEQYF